This is a list of T cell receptor beta chains from one sample in a study of regulatory T cells in long-lasting Graves disease. Via MiXCR, TCRdb re-called the multiplex PCR reads, giving one row per CDR3 protein. Of over 450,000 distinct CDR3 sequences in the sample, approximately 12% were seen once. The same specimen was also included in a second study, on T cells in Graves' hyperthyroidism and ophthalmopathy.

The sample in question was peripheral blood mononuclear cells (PBMCs), obtained at new diagnosis, from a patient treated with antithyroid drugs. The source of these receptors is a woman aged 30 to 39 with Graves disease. Each CDR3 is given with its conserved first and last residue. D genes are given only for firm matches. Only part of the rows carry a size: once, few, many, or a class if the clone is expanded.

>TRBV7-9|many|TRBJ2-3|.
CASRGVTDTQYF
TGTGCCAGCAGGGGCGTCACAGATACGCAGTATTTT
>TRBV18|many|TRBJ2-7|TRBD1
CASSPRDRSSEQYF
TGTGCCAGCTCACCACGGGACAGATCATCCGAGCAGTACTTC
>TRBV7-8|many|TRBJ1-5|.
CASSRVRTGDQPQHF
TGTGCCAGCAGCCGCGTTCGGACCGGGGATCAGCCCCAGCATTTT
>TRBV11-3|many|TRBJ2-1|TRBD2
CASSLDSGLADNEQFF
TGTGCCAGCAGCTTAGATTCGGGACTAGCGGACAATGAGCAGTTCTTC
>TRBV5-5|.|TRBJ1-1|.
CASSSRDSLGENTEAFF
TGTGCCAGCAGCTCCCGGGACTCACTAGGGGAGAACACTGAAGCTTTCTTT
>TRBV30|many|TRBJ2-5|TRBD1
CAWGPGTGVRETQYF
TGTGCCTGGGGGCCGGGGACAGGGGTGAGGGAGACCCAGTACTTC
>TRBV28|many|TRBJ2-5|TRBD1
CASTVEGAQETQYF
TGTGCCAGCACCGTAGAGGGGGCCCAAGAGACCCAGTACTTC
>TRBV4-2|many|TRBJ2-1|TRBD2
CASSQALAGGHNEQFF
TGTGCCAGCAGCCAAGCCCTAGCGGGAGGGCACAATGAGCAGTTCTTC
>TRBV30|many|TRBJ1-5|TRBD1
CAWSVGLLYGQENQPQHF
TGTGCCTGGAGTGTGGGACTCTTATACGGACAGGAGAATCAGCCCCAGCATTTT
>TRBV10-3|many|TRBJ2-5|.
CASSILGEEGAQETQYF
TGTGCCAGTTCCATCTTAGGGGAAGAAGGGGCGCAAGAGACCCAGTACTTC
>TRBV20-1|many|TRBJ2-7|.
CSARGPWGGRDEQYF
TGCAGTGCTAGAGGCCCGTGGGGAGGTCGAGACGAGCAGTACTTC
>TRBV28|many|TRBJ1-2|.
CASSLRQRSYTF
TGTGCCAGCAGTTTACGACAGAGGAGCTACACCTTC
>TRBV5-8|.|TRBJ2-1|.
CASSPLGRRNEQFF
TGTGCCAGCAGTCCCCTGGGCCGACGCAATGAGCAGTTCTTC
>TRBV25-1|.|TRBJ1-1|.
CASRDSKNTEAFF
TGTGCCAGCAGAGACAGCAAGAACACTGAAGCTTTCTTT
>TRBV7-2|many|TRBJ1-5|.
CASSPLSGQPQHF
TGTGCCAGCAGCCCATTGTCGGGACAGCCCCAGCATTTT
>TRBV6-1|.|TRBJ2-3|TRBD2
CASSPSGTSGYTDTQYF
TGTGCCAGCAGCCCTTCAGGGACTAGCGGATACACAGATACGCAGTATTTT
>TRBV20-1|many|TRBJ2-5|.
CSAPHWGARWETQYF
TGCAGTGCTCCGCATTGGGGGGCTCGGTGGGAGACCCAGTACTTC
>TRBV20-1|many|TRBJ1-2|TRBD1
CSAPSDRANYGYTF
TGCAGTGCCCCCTCCGACAGGGCTAACTATGGCTACACCTTC